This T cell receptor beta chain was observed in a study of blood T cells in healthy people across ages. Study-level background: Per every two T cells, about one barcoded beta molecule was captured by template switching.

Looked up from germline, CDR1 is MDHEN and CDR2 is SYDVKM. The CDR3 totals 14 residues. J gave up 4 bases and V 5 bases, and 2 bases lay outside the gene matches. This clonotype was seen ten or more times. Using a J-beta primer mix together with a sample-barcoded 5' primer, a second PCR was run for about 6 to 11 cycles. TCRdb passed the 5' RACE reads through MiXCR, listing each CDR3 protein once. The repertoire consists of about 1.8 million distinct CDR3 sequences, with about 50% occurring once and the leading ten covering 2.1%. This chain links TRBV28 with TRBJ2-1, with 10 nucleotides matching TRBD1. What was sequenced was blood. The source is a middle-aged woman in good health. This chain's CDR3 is CASSRQGAYNEQFF. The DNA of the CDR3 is TGTGCCAGCAGTCGACAGGGGGCTTACAATGAGCAGTTCTTC. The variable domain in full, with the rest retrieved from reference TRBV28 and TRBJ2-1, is DVKVTQSSRYLVKRTGEKVFLECVQDMDHENMFWYRQDPGLGLRLIYFSYDVKMKEKGDIPEGYSVSREKKERFSLILESASTNQTSMYLCASSRQGAYNEQFFGPGTRLTVL.